The subject of this entry is one T cell receptor (beta chain). A much bigger clone sits one base away, suggesting this may be a read error. The sample belongs to a study of early T cells in non-severe SARS-CoV-2 infection. TCRdb re-analysed the 5' RACE reads in MiXCR, keeping a single row per CDR3 protein. The table shows more than 25,000 distinct CDR3 sequences, with 4.5% to 6% occurring only once. The TCR comes from an adult who was a healthcare worker with PCR-confirmed SARS-CoV-2 infection or an uninfected control (not recorded which). What was sequenced was whole blood.

This CDR3 is CSAYGAGGAEQYF. In nucleotides, the CDR3 is TGCAGTGCTTACGGGGCAGGGGGCGCCGAGCAGTACTTC. The gene calls are TRBV20-1 and TRBJ2-7; 8 positions match TRBD1. Germline V gene data show CDR1 as DFQATT and CDR2 as SNEGSKA (reference sequence). J was trimmed by 6 bases and V by 5 bases; bases with no gene match: 9. The CDR3 covers 13 residues.